This T cell receptor beta chain appears in the sequencing data of a study of identical twins. This CDR3 is 16 amino acids long. The germline gives CDR1 SGHRS, CDR2 YFSETQ. V shed 0 bases and J 3 bases; nucleotides not matched to a gene: 5. Each CDR3 protein is one row after TCRdb ran MiXCR on the 5' RACE reads. The sample has roughly 750,000 distinct CDR3 sequences, less than 25% seen once. The same sample was also studied in work on T cells expressing NK-cell markers. In that study: Of eight sequenced donors, seven were HCMV-seropositive and one HCMV-seronegative. With an anti-gamma-delta TCR antibody, sorting in several experiments was kept to alpha-beta TCR T cells. The CD3+CD56-NKG2C+ fraction of a few donors was also led by these clonotypes.

What was sequenced was PBMCs. This chain joins TRBV5-1 and TRBJ2-3; 9 bases match TRBD2. The clonotype comes from a woman aged 18-35 years in good health. CDR3 sequence reads: CASSLVAGGLTDTQYF. The CDR3 DNA is TGCGCCAGCAGCTTGGTGGCGGGGGGGCTAACAGATACGCAGTATTTT.